One TCR beta chain is described in this entry. Its target is not known. This specimen comes from a study of yellow fever vaccine responses in identical twins. Losses at the gene ends were 4 bases for V and 2 bases for J; bases not matched to a gene: 4. There are 15 residues in the CDR3. Germline loops: CDR1 LNHDA, CDR2 SQIVND (reference sequence). Study observations and caveats: As reported, the vaccine T cell response of twins seemed partly convergent and partly personalized.

TCRdb fed the RT-PCR reads into MiXCR, producing one record per CDR3 protein. The sample yields thousands of distinct CDR3 sequences, about three quarters seen once. The sample was T cells from blood (PBMCs), unsorted or a sorted subset (not recorded which), taken before or after yellow fever vaccination (not recorded which). This sequence originates from a young woman who received the yellow fever vaccine. The V call is TRBV19, the J call TRBJ1-4; 7 bases are a match to TRBD1. DNA of the CDR3: TGTGCCAGTAGTACGGGGACAGCGACTAATGAAAAACTGTTTTTT. It is translated as CASSTGTATNEKLFF.